The clone carrying this T cell receptor beta chain was recorded a few times. This entry is derived from a study of PD-L1 blockade in urothelial cancer. Turning to the study itself: Patients with male sex and bladder-origin urothelial cancer accounted for about 85% of the roughly 29 enrolled. Median T cell yield from blood was approximately 130,000.

Described time point: pretreatment peripheral blood. Each patient contributed between 1 and 8 total time points of blood mononuclear cells, pretreatment and during treatment. The trim removed 3 bases at V and 3 bases at J, leaving 8 bases unmatched. CDR1 and CDR2 from the germline V gene are LNHNV and YYDKDF (reference sequence). The CDR3 loop spans 16 amino acids. Profiling relied on immunoSEQ multiplex PCR, and the TCRdb table lists in-frame clones only, not all of them. The sample consists of more than 85,000 clones, around nine tenths of them appearing once. The starting material was PBMCs, obtained around atezolizumab (anti-PD-L1) treatment. The receptor was derived from a man in his fifties or sixties with urothelial cancer. The chain is built from TRBV15 and TRBJ2-7; 10 bases align to TRBD2. CDR3 coding DNA: TGTGCCACCAGCAGCTCTAGCGGGAGACACATCTACGAGCAGTACTTC. It codes for CATSSSSGRHIYEQYF. The complete variable domain, with remaining parts taken from reference TRBV15 and TRBJ2-7, reads DAMVIQNPRYQVTQFGKPVTLSCSQTLNHNVMYWYQQKSSQAPKLLFHYYDKDFNNEADTPDNFQSRRPNTSFCFLDIRSPGLGDTAMYLCATSSSSGRHIYEQYFGPGTRLTVT.